This paragraph reports one TCR beta chain. The PCR used 60 Vbeta and 13 Jbeta primers. Clones were sequenced by immunoSEQ multiplex PCR, and TCRdb holds only the in-frame ones, with some missing. The sample includes fewer than 250,000 clones, roughly 87% seen only once; the top ten take around 0.98%. The sample is drawn from a study of cytomegalovirus exposure and HLA in healthy donors. Germline V gene lookup returns CDR1 LNHNV and CDR2 YYDKDF (reference sequence). V lost 0 bases, J lost 9 bases, and 10 bases stayed unmatched. The length of the CDR3 is 17 residues. V and J are TRBV15 and TRBJ1-6, with 8 bases matching TRBD1. The receptor was derived from a boy aged 2 to 10 in good health and CMV-seronegative. Source material: PBMCs. The CDR3 reads CATSRDFLGQGGSPLHF. CDR3 sequence (DNA): TGTGCCACCAGCAGAGACTTTCTCGGACAGGGCGGTTCACCCCTCCACTTT. Variable domain in full (rest from reference TRBV15 and TRBJ1-6): DAMVIQNPRYQVTQFGKPVTLSCSQTLNHNVMYWYQQKSSQAPKLLFHYYDKDFNNEADTPDNFQSRRPNTSFCFLDIRSPGLGDTAMYLCATSRDFLGQGGSPLHFGNGTRLTVT.